This T cell receptor (beta chain) was recorded in a study of cytomegalovirus exposure and HLA in healthy donors. This CDR3 is built from 13 residues. V dropped 7 bases and J dropped 6 bases, with 15 bases sitting between them. Germline-derived CDR1 and CDR2 are SGHNT and YENEEA. Of note for this clone: What it binds is not known.

Both 60 Vbeta primers and 13 Jbeta primers went into the PCR. Sequencing was performed with immunoSEQ multiplex PCR; in TCRdb, only in-frame clones are kept and a portion is missing. Here the sample spans 95,000 to 120,000 clones, around 66% being singletons. Study-wide findings and caveats: Earlier analysis looked at TCR beta V segments, and most were productive about 90% or about 30% of the time. In a later analysis, HLA-associated TCR beta chains were more clonally expanded than equally common others. Being indistinguishable, some V segments were excluded, TRBV6-2 and TRBV6-3 among them.

This TCR came from a man aged 18-30 years in good health and CMV-seropositive. The sample was PBMCs. The rearrangement joins TRBV11-3 to TRBJ1-1, with a weak D call TRBD1 (5 bases). This CDR3 is CASTRGNEAEAFF. The DNA for the CDR3 is TGTGCCAGCACCCGGGGGAACGAGGCTGAAGCTTTCTTT.